Following are 27 T cell receptor beta chains from one sample sequenced in a study of blood T cell repertoires in COVID-19. Clones were read by immunoSEQ multiplex PCR, and TCRdb kept only the in-frame ones, dropping some. Of about 98,000 clones detected, about nine tenths appear once; the ten largest clones hold 10%. The sequenced sample consisted of peripheral blood. These receptors came from a man aged 50 or older with acute or convalescent COVID-19.

The chain uses TRBV18 and TRBJ2-7; 10 bases fit TRBD2. CDR3 size: 14 residues. Trimming at V came to 6 bases and at J to 7 bases, leaving 9 bases not matched to a gene. The germline V gene has CDR1 KGHSH and CDR2 LQKENI. CDR3 coding DNA: TGTGCCAGCTCCGAAGCGGGAGGGCCCCAGGAGCAGTACTTC. Amino acid sequence: CASSEAGGPQEQYF.

The chain joins TRBV2 to TRBJ1-1, with D possibly being TRBD1 (5 bases). Per germline, CDR1 SNHLY and CDR2 FYNNEI. This CDR3 spans 12 amino acids. Deletions cut 7 bases from V and 4 bases from J, with 10 bases between. In DNA, the CDR3 is TGTGCCAGCATCGGGGGAAGCACTGAAGCTTTCTTT. The encoded protein is CASIGGSTEAFF. The full variable domain, its missing parts supplied by reference TRBV2 and TRBJ1-1, is EPEVTQTPSHQVTQMGQEVILRCVPISNHLYFYWYRQILGQKVEFLVSFYNNEISEKSEIFDDQFSVERPDGSNFTLKIRSTKLEDSAMYFCASIGGSTEAFFGQGTRLTVV.

The gene calls are TRBV11-3 and TRBJ2-1, with 13 bases aligning to TRBD2. Unmatched junction bases numbered 5, after V lost 5 bases and J lost 7 bases. Germline-derived CDR1 and CDR2 are SGHNT and YENEEA. The CDR3 runs 15 residues. The CDR3: CASSPRTSGSNEQFF. The CDR3 region has the DNA TGTGCCAGCAGCCCGCGGACTAGCGGGAGTAATGAGCAGTTCTTC.

V and J are TRBV19 and TRBJ1-2, with TRBD1 as a possible D gene (6 bases). The length of the CDR3 is 15 residues. Deletions cut 5 bases from V and 1 base from J, with 14 bases between. CDR1 and CDR2 (germline): LNHDA, SQIVND (reference sequence). The CDR3 sequence: CASSPTGTNNYGYTF. The CDR3 DNA reads TGTGCCAGTAGTCCTACAGGGACTAATAACTATGGCTACACCTTC.

The V gene is TRBV4-1, the J gene TRBJ2-3; D may be TRBD2 (5 bases). V was clipped by 4 bases and J by 4 bases, with 15 bases between them. CDR3 length: 15 residues. CDR1 is MGHRA and CDR2 is YSYEKL in the germline V gene. CDR3 region: CASSRLPTGADTQYF. The CDR3 DNA reads TGCGCCAGCAGCCGCCTACCGACCGGGGCAGATACGCAGTATTTT.

The chain combines TRBV6-1 with TRBJ2-1, with 7 nucleotides matching TRBD2. J gave up 10 bases and V 3 bases, and 15 bases lay outside the gene matches. The CDR3 is made up of 16 amino acids. Looked up from germline, CDR1 is MNHNS and CDR2 is SASEGT. The CDR3 nucleotides are TGTGCCAGCAGTGAGACTCTTTTGGGGCGTAGCGGGGAGCAGTTCTTC. Translated: CASSETLLGRSGEQFF.

This chain links TRBV19 with TRBJ2-4, with TRBD1 identical over 9 bases. Looked up from germline, CDR1 is LNHDA and CDR2 is SQIVND (reference sequence). V was pared by 7 bases and J by 2 bases, with 12 bases of the junction left unmatched. The CDR3 loop spans 17 amino acids. CDR3 in amino acids: CASNIQQGAGTKNIQYF. Here the CDR3 DNA reads TGTGCCAGTAATATTCAACAGGGGGCAGGAACCAAAAACATTCAGTACTTC.

V usage is TRBV4-1 and J usage is TRBJ2-1; TRBD2 agrees at 9 bases. The CDR3 runs to 15 residues. V lost 6 bases and J lost 7; bases outside the gene matches: 10. Germline lookup yields CDR1 MGHRA and CDR2 YSYEKL. The CDR3 DNA reads as TGCGCCAGCAGGCCCGGGACTAGCCCTTATAATGAGCAGTTCTTC. This sequence encodes CASRPGTSPYNEQFF.

The chain carries TRBV29-1 and TRBJ2-5; 13 bases align to TRBD2. With 3 bases clipped from V and 2 bases from J, the junction kept 6 bases outside the gene matches. Germline V gene data show CDR1 as SQVTM and CDR2 as ANQGSEA. The CDR3 extends over 16 amino acids. CDR3 bases: TGCAGCGTTGAGCTTCCGGGACTAGCGGGACAAGAGACCCAGTACTTC. Translation: CSVELPGLAGQETQYF.

The chain has TRBV6-5 and TRBJ2-7; D is unresolved. CDR1 is MNHEY, CDR2 SVGAGI, per germline. The CDR3 has 13 residues. Trimming took 8 bases from V and 1 from J, leaving 12 bases between them. The CDR3 reads CASEKAESYEQYF. The CDR3 nucleotides read TGTGCCAGCGAAAAGGCGGAGTCCTACGAGCAGTACTTC.

The chain has TRBV18 and TRBJ2-7; TRBD2 matches 12 bases. With 4 bases clipped from V and 7 bases from J, the junction kept 8 bases outside the gene matches. Germline V lookup: CDR1 KGHSH, CDR2 LQKENI. The CDR3 consists of 15 residues. The CDR3 sequence: CASSLRTSGTGEQYF. The CDR3 nucleotides are TGTGCCAGCTCACTCCGGACTAGCGGGACGGGTGAGCAGTACTTC.

The chain carries TRBV7-6 and TRBJ1-2; 9 positions match TRBD1. V shed 1 base and J 2 bases; nucleotides not matched to a gene: 2. This CDR3 has 15 residues. Germline CDR1 reads SGHVS; CDR2 reads FNYEAQ. CDR3 bases: TGTGCCAGCAGCTTAGACGGGACAGGGAACTATGGCTACACCTTC. It is translated as CASSLDGTGNYGYTF.

The chain carries TRBV7-3 and TRBJ2-1, with 10 bases matching TRBD2. From germline, CDR1 is SGHTA and CDR2 FQGTGA. V lost 5 bases, J lost 7 bases, and 8 bases stayed unmatched. The CDR3 extends over 15 amino acids. CDR3 DNA: TGTGCCAGCAGCCCTAGCGGGAGCGGGGGTAATGAGCAGTTCTTC. Translation gives CASSPSGSGGNEQFF.

The chain carries TRBV2 and TRBJ1-1; D may be TRBD1 (6 bases). Trimming stripped 6 bases from V and 1 base from J, with 9 bases between. The germline V gene has CDR1 SNHLY and CDR2 FYNNEI. There are 13 residues in the CDR3. This CDR3 is CASSLQGNTEAFF. DNA of the CDR3: TGTGCCAGCAGCCTACAGGGGAACACTGAAGCTTTCTTT. The variable domain in full, with the rest retrieved from reference TRBV2 and TRBJ1-1, is EPEVTQTPSHQVTQMGQEVILRCVPISNHLYFYWYRQILGQKVEFLVSFYNNEISEKSEIFDDQFSVERPDGSNFTLKIRSTKLEDSAMYFCASSLQGNTEAFFGQGTRLTVV.

The chain uses TRBV18 and TRBJ2-1; TRBD2 matches at 12 bases. Germline loops: CDR1 KGHSH, CDR2 LQKENI. This CDR3 spans 16 amino acids. V shed 3 bases and J 7 bases; nucleotides not matched to a gene: 7. The CDR3 DNA reads as TGTGCCAGCTCACCCCGACTAGCGGGAGAGGGAAATGAGCAGTTCTTC. As protein: CASSPRLAGEGNEQFF.

This clone turned up a few times. The DNA of the CDR3 is TGTGCCAGCAGCACTCCGGGACAGGGTGGCGAAAAACTGTTTTTT. It codes for CASSTPGQGGEKLFF. V usage is TRBV4-2 and J usage is TRBJ1-4; 9 positions agree with TRBD1. The V segment lost 5 bases and the J segment 8 bases; nucleotides outside the gene matches: 9. The CDR3 covers 15 residues. Germline V gives CDR1 LGHNA, CDR2 YNFKEQ.

This clone came up a few times. The chain uses TRBV27 and TRBJ1-5, with TRBD1 matching 7 bases. The CDR3 totals 15 residues. Germline V gives CDR1 MNHEY, CDR2 SMNVEV (reference sequence). The junction had 3 bases not matched to a gene; V was cut back by 1 base and J by 3 bases. The CDR3 loop is CASSLWQGDNQPQHF. The CDR3 DNA reads as TGTGCCAGCAGTTTATGGCAGGGGGACAATCAGCCCCAGCATTTT.

The chain combines TRBV29-1 with TRBJ1-3; 7 bases line up with TRBD1. Per germline, CDR1 SQVTM and CDR2 ANQGSEA. After removal of 3 bases from V and 2 bases from J, the junction contained 4 bases not matched to a gene. The CDR3 length is 14 residues. The DNA for the CDR3 is TGCAGCGTTGACCCGGGGACAGCTGGAAACACCATATATTTT. This translates into CSVDPGTAGNTIYF.

The gene calls are TRBV6-2 or TRBV6-3 and TRBJ2-7, with 8 bases fitting TRBD2. J was trimmed by 3 bases and V by 0 bases; bases with no gene match: 4. CDR1 MNHEY and CDR2 SVGEGT come from the germline V gene. The CDR3 contains 15 residues. CDR3 region: CASSYSIGTSYEQYF. CDR3 DNA sequence: TGTGCCAGCAGTTACTCGATTGGGACTAGCTACGAGCAGTACTTC.

About this clone: Other DNA sequences from this sample encode an identical CDR3 as well. The chain couples TRBV5-1 to TRBJ1-2; D might be TRBD1 (6 bases). Between the trimmed V and J ends, which lost 3 bases and 1 base, there was a span of 10 bases. The CDR3 sequence is 14 residues long. Germline CDR1 reads SGHRS; CDR2 reads YFSETQ. The CDR3 loop is CASSSKQGNYGYTF. The CDR3, as DNA: TGCGCCAGCAGCTCTAAACAGGGTAACTATGGCTACACCTTC.

The chain uses TRBV11-3 and TRBJ2-1, with D possibly matching TRBD2 (6 bases). Germline assignment: CDR1 SGHNT and CDR2 YENEEA. The CDR3 loop spans 12 amino acids. V shed 1 base and J shed 8 bases, with 6 bases lying between them. CDR3 nucleotide sequence: TGTGCCAGCAGCTTAGGGGGGGATGAGCAGTTCTTC. Translated, it gives CASSLGGDEQFF. The entire variable domain, with the rest obtained from reference TRBV11-3 and TRBJ2-1, is as follows: EAGVVQSPRYKIIEKKQPVAFWCNPISGHNTLYWYLQNLGQGPELLIRYENEEAVDDSQLPKDRFSAERLKGVDSTLKIQPAELGDSAVYLCASSLGGDEQFFGPGTRLTVL.

The V gene is TRBV29-1, the J gene TRBJ1-2; D ambiguous. V lost 7 bases, J lost 6 bases, and 15 bases lay in between. The CDR3 has 12 amino acids. From germline, CDR1 is SQVTM and CDR2 ANQGSEA. The CDR3 protein is CSDGPSGNGYTF. The CDR3 nucleotides read TGCAGCGACGGGCCCAGCGGGAATGGCTACACCTTC.

The chain combines TRBV7-9 with TRBJ2-1; TRBD1 matches at 8 bases. CDR3 length: 13 amino acids. Per the germline V gene, CDR1 is SEHNR and CDR2 is FQNEAQ (reference sequence). Trimming cost V 7 bases and J 5 bases; bases outside gene matches: 4. The CDR3 sequence is CASNRGQDNEQFF. The CDR3 nucleotides read TGTGCCAGCAACCGGGGACAGGACAATGAGCAGTTCTTC.

The V gene is TRBV27, the J gene TRBJ1-2, with D tentatively TRBD1 (6 bases). Germline V CDR1 and CDR2: MNHEY, SMNVEV (reference sequence). This CDR3 is 16 amino acids long. Trimming pared 5 bases from V and 0 bases from J, leaving 16 bases between. CDR3 residues: CASSDRGGAANYGYTF. CDR3 DNA sequence: TGTGCCAGCAGTGACCGTGGGGGGGCGGCTAACTATGGCTACACCTTC.

V usage is TRBV10-1 and J usage is TRBJ2-5; maybe TRBD1 (6 bases). Between the trimmed V and J ends, which lost 2 bases and 5 bases, there was a span of 15 bases. The CDR3 loop spans 15 amino acids. CDR1 and CDR2 (germline): WNHNN, SYGVQD (reference sequence). CDR3 sequence reads: CASSEGSGAKETQYF. DNA of the CDR3: TGCGCCAGCAGTGAGGGTTCAGGGGCGAAGGAGACCCAGTACTTC.

The chain links TRBV29-1 to TRBJ1-5; a weak D match, TRBD1 (5 bases). The CDR3 sequence is 14 residues long. Germline CDR1 SQVTM, CDR2 ANQGSEA. V was shortened by 6 bases and J by 1 base, with 13 bases between the two germline ends. CDR3 DNA sequence: TGCAGCGTGGGAAATCAGGGAAGCAATCAGCCCCAGCATTTT. Amino acids: CSVGNQGSNQPQHF.

V usage is TRBV27 and J usage is TRBJ2-7, with TRBD2 identical over 13 bases. The CDR3 is 16 amino acids. CDR1 and CDR2 from the germline V gene are MNHEY and SMNVEV (reference sequence). V dropped 5 bases and J dropped 2; count of bases not matched to a gene: 6. The CDR3 nucleotides read TGTGCCAGCAGTATCCTACTAGCGGGAGGGCCCTACGAGCAGTACTTC. Residues: CASSILLAGGPYEQYF.